This TCR beta chain was found in a study of blood T cell repertoires in COVID-19. About the study: Samples representing acute and convalescent COVID-19 were sourced from the United States, Italy and Spain. PBMCs, B-cell-depleted T cells, or T cells provided the cDNA or gDNA that made up the material.

The CDR3 consists of 15 residues. Germline-derived CDR1 and CDR2 are SNHLY and FYNNEI. V was pared by 8 bases and J by 2 bases, with 8 bases of the junction left unmatched. Original processing notes: Estimates of nucleated cell counts were drawn from the amplification of reference gene primers. The method was immunoSEQ multiplex PCR; TCRdb's version includes in-frame clones alone and lacks a portion of them. The V and J calls and clone size were taken over from that table, and D and trimming were inferred from the DNA. The data show around 71,000 clones, about 80% seen once. Sequences were obtained from peripheral blood. The rearrangement uses TRBV2 and TRBJ2-1, with TRBD2 matching 8 bases. This TCR was recovered from a man aged 65 to 79 with acute or convalescent COVID-19. The CDR3: CASREGLAAYNEQFF. The CDR3 DNA reads as TGTGCCAGCCGGGAAGGACTAGCCGCCTACAATGAGCAGTTCTTC.